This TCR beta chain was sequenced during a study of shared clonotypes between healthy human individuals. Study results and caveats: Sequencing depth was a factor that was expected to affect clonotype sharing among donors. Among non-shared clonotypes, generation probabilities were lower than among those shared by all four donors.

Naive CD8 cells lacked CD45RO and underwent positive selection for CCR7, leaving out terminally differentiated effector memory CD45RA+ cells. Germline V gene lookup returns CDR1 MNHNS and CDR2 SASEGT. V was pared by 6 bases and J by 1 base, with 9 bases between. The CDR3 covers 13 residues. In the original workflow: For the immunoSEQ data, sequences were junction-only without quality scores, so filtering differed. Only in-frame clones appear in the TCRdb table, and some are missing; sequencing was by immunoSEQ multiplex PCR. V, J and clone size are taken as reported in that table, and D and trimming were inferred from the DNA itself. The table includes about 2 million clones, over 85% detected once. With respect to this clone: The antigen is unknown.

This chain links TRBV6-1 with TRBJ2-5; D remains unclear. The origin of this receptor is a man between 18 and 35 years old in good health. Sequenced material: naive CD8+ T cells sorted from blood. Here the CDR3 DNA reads TGTGCCAGCAGCGGCTCCTCCCAAGAGACCCAGTACTTC. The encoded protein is CASSGSSQETQYF.